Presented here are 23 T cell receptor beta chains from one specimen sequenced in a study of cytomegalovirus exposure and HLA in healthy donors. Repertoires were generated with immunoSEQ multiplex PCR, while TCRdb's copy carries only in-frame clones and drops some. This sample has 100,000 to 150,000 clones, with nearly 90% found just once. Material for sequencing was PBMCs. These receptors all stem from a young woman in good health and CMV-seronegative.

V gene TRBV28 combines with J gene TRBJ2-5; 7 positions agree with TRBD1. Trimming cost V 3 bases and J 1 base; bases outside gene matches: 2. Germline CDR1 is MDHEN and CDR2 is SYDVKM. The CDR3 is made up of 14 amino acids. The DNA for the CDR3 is TGTGCCAGCAGTTTCTACAGGGGCCAAGAGACCCAGTACTTC. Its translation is CASSFYRGQETQYF.

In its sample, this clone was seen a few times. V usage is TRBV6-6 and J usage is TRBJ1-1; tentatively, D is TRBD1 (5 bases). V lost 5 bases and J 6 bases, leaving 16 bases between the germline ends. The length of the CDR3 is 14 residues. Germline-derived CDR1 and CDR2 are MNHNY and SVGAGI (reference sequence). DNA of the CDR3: TGTGCCAGCAGTGCTGACCAGGGCAGGGCTGAAGCTTTCTTT. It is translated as CASSADQGRAEAFF.

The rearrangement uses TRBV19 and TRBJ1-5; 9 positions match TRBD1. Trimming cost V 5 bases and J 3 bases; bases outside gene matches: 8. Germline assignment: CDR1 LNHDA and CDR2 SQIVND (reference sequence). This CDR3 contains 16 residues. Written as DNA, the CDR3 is TGTGCCAGTAGTGTAGGGACAGGGAGAATCAATCAGCCCCAGCATTTT. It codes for CASSVGTGRINQPQHF.

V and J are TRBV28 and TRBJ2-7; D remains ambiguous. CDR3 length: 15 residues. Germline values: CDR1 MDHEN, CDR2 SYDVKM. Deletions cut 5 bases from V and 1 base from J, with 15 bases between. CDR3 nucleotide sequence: TGTGCCAGCAGTGTGGGCCCCCCAGGATCCTACGAGCAGTACGTC. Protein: CASSVGPPGSYEQYV.

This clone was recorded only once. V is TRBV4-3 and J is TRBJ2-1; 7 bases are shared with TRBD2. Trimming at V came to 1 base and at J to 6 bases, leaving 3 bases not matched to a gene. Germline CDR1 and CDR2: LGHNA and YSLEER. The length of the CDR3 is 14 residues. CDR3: CASSQGWTSNEQFF. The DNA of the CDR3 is TGCGCCAGCAGCCAAGGGTGGACTAGCAATGAGCAGTTCTTC.

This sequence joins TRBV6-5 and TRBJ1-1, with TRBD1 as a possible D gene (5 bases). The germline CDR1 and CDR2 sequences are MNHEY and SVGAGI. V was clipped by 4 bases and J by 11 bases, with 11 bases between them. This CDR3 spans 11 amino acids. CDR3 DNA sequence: TGTGCCAGCAGTTCTCCGGGGGAGGCTTTCTTT. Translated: CASSSPGEAFF.

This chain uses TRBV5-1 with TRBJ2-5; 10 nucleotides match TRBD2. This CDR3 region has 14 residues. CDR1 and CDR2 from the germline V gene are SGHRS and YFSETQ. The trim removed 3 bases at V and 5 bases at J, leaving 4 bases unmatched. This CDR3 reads CASSSTSGVETQYF. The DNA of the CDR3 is TGCGCCAGCAGCTCAACTAGCGGGGTTGAGACCCAGTACTTC. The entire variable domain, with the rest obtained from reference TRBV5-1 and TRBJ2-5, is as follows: KAGVTQTPRYLIKTRGQQVTLSCSPISGHRSVSWYQQTPGQGLQFLFEYFSETQRNKGNFPGRFSGRQFSNSRSEMNVSTLELGDSALYLCASSSTSGVETQYFGPGTRLLVL.

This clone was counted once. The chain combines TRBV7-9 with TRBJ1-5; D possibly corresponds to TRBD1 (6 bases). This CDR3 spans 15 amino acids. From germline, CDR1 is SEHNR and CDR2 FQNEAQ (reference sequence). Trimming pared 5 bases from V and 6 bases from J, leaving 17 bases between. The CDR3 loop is CASSVDREVGQPQHF. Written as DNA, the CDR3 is TGTGCCAGCAGCGTGGACAGAGAGGTAGGTCAGCCCCAGCATTTT. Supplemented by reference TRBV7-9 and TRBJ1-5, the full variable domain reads DTGVSQNPRHKITKRGQNVTFRCDPISEHNRLYWYRQTLGQGPEFLTYFQNEAQLEKSRLLSDRFSAERPKGSFSTLEIQRTEQGDSAMYLCASSVDREVGQPQHFGDGTRLSIL.

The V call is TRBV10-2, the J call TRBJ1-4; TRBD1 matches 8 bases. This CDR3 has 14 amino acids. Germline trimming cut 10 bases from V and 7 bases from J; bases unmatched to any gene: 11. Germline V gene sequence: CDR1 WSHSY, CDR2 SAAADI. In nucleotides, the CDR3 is TGCGCCACCGGGGGGCAGGGGGCCGGTGAAAAACTGTTTTTT. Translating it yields CATGGQGAGEKLFF.

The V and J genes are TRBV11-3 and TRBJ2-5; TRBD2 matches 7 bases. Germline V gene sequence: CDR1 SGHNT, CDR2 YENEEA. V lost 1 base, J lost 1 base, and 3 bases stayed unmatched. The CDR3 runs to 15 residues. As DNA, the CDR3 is TGTGCCAGCAGCTTAGGCGGGAGCCTCCAAGAGACCCAGTACTTC. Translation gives CASSLGGSLQETQYF.

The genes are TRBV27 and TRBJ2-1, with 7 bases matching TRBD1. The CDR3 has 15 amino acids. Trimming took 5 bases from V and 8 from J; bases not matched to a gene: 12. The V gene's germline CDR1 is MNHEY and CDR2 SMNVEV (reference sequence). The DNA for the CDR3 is TGTGCCAGCAGTGGGTCAGCAGGGGGTATTGATGAGCAGTTCTTC. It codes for CASSGSAGGIDEQFF.

DNA for the CDR3: TGCGCCAGCAGCACGGGACAGCAGGAGGAAAAACTGTTTTTT. Protein sequence: CASSTGQQEEKLFF. The chain is built from TRBV5-1 and TRBJ1-4, with TRBD1 matching 7 bases. J gave up 8 bases and V 4 bases, and 8 bases lay outside the gene matches. CDR1 SGHRS and CDR2 YFSETQ come from the germline V gene. The CDR3 extends over 14 amino acids. The variable domain in full, with the rest retrieved from reference TRBV5-1 and TRBJ1-4, is KAGVTQTPRYLIKTRGQQVTLSCSPISGHRSVSWYQQTPGQGLQFLFEYFSETQRNKGNFPGRFSGRQFSNSRSEMNVSTLELGDSALYLCASSTGQQEEKLFFGSGTQLSVL.

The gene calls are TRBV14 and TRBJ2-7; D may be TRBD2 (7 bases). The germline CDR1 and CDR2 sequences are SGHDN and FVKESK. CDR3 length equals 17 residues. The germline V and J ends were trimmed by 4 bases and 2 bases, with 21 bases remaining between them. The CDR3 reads CASSRLQGGPLAYEQYF. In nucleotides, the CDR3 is TGTGCCAGCAGCCGACTACAGGGAGGGCCCTTGGCCTACGAGCAGTACTTC.

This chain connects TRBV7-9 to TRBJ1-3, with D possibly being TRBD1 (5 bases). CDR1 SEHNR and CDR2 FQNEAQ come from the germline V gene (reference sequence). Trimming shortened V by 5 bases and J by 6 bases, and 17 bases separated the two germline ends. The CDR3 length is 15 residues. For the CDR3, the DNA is TGTGCCAGCAGCCGAAAGCTAGGGGAAGAAAACACCATATATTTT. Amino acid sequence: CASSRKLGEENTIYF.

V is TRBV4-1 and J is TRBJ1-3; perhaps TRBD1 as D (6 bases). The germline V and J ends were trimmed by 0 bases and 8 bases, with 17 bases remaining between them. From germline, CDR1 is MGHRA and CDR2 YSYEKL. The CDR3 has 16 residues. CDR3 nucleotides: TGCGCCAGCAGCCAAGATTTCAGGGGCGGTTTTGACACCATATATTTT. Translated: CASSQDFRGGFDTIYF.

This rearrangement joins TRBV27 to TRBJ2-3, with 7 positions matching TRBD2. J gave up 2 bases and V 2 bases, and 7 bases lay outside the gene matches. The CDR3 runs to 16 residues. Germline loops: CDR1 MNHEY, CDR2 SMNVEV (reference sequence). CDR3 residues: CASSLGLAVYTDTQYF. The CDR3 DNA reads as TGTGCCAGCAGTTTAGGTCTAGCGGTTTACACAGATACGCAGTATTTT.

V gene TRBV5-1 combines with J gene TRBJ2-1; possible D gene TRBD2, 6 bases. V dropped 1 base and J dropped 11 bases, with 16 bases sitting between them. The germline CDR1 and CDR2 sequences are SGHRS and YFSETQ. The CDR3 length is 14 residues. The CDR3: CASSLQGGTDKQFF. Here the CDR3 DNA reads TGCGCCAGCAGCTTGCAGGGAGGCACCGATAAGCAGTTCTTC.

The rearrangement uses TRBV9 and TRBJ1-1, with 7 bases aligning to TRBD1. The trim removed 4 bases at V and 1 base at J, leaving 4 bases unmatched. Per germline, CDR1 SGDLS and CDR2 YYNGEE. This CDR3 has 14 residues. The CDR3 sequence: CASSPGQENTEAFF. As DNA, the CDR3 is TGTGCCAGCAGCCCAGGACAGGAGAACACTGAAGCTTTCTTT. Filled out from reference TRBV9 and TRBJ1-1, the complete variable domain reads DSGVTQTPKHLITATGQRVTLRCSPRSGDLSVYWYQQSLDQGLQFLIQYYNGEERAKGNILERFSAQQFPDLHSELNLSSLELGDSALYFCASSPGQENTEAFFGQGTRLTVV.

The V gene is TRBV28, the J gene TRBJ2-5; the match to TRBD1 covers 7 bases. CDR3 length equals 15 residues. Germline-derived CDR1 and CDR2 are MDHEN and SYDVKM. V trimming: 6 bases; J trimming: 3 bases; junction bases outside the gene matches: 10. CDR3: CASRSFATGKETQYF. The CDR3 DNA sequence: TGTGCCAGCAGATCCTTTGCGACAGGGAAAGAGACCCAGTACTTC.

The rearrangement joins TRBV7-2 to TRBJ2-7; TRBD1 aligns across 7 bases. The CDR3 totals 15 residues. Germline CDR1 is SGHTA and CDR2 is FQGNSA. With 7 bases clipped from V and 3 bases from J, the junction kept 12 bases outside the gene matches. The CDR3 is CASKLQAGGSYEQYF. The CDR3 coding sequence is TGTGCCAGCAAACTCCAGGCAGGGGGTAGCTACGAGCAGTACTTC.

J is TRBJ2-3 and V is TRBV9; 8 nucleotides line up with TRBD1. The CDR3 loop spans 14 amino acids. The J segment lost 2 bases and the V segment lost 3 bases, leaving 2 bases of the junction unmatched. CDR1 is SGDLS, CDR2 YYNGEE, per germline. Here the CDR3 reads CASSAGQVTDTQYF. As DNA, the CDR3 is TGTGCCAGCAGCGCGGGACAGGTCACAGATACGCAGTATTTT. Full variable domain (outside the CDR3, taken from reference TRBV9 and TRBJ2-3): DSGVTQTPKHLITATGQRVTLRCSPRSGDLSVYWYQQSLDQGLQFLIQYYNGEERAKGNILERFSAQQFPDLHSELNLSSLELGDSALYFCASSAGQVTDTQYFGPGTRLTVL.

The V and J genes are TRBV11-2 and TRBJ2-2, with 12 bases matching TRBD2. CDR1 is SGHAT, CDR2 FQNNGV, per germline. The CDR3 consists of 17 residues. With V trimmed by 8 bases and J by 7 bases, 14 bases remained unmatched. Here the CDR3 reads CASVKRLAGAAGGELFF. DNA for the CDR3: TGTGCCAGCGTCAAGCGACTAGCGGGGGCCGCGGGCGGGGAGCTGTTTTTT.

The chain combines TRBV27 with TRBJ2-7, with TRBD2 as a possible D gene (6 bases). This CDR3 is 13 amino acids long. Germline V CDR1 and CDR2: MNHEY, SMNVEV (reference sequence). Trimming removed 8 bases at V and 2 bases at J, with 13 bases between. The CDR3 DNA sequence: TGTGCCAGCGGTAGCGGAGCGCCCTACGAGCAGTACTTC. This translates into CASGSGAPYEQYF.